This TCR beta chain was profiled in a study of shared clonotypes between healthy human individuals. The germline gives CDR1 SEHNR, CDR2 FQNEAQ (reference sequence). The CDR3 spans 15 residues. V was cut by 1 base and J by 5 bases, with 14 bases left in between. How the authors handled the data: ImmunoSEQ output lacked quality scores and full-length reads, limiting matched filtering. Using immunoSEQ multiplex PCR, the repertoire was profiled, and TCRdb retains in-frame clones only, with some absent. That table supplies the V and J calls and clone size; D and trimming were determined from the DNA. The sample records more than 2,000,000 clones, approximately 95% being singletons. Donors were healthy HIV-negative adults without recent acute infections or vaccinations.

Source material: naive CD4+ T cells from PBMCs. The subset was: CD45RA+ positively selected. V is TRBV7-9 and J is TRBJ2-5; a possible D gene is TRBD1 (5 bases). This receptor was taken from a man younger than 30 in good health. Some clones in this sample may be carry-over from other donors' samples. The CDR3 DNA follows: TGTGCCAGCAGCTTAGAAGGACATCCAACGGAGACCCAGTACTTC. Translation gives CASSLEGHPTETQYF.